This T cell receptor (beta chain) was sequenced during a study of Graves' ophthalmopathy and Graves' hyperthyroidism (dated by TCRdb to 2017 to 2018). With regard to the full study: Peripheral blood was collected before any treatment was given, at the time of initial diagnosis. TCR beta repertoire signatures were used to distinguish Graves' ophthalmopathy from Graves' hyperthyroidism and to predict progression to ophthalmopathy. In total, some 140 blood samples were TCR-sequenced: around 42 ophthalmopathy, under 80 hyperthyroidism and roughly 17 hyperthyroidism-to-ophthalmopathy patients. To explore V-J signatures that separate ophthalmopathy from hyperthyroidism, a discovery set of around 97 patients was enrolled, consisting of 40 to 45 with ophthalmopathy and some 56 with stable hyperthyroidism. The independent validation cohort included 18 to 20 hyperthyroidism patients plus 17 patients who later progressed from hyperthyroidism to ophthalmopathy. T-cell repertoires of thyroid tissue and blood were compared in 5 or 6 hyperthyroidism patients. Following sampling, methimazole starting at 30 mg daily was administered to hyperthyroidism patients, and high-dose intravenous methylprednisolone was administered to ophthalmopathy patients.

Counted from cysteine to phenylalanine, this CDR3 has 14 amino acids. The read is trimmed to its CDR3 DNA, 42 bases read in frame from base 1. At the junction V is shortened by 10 bases and J by 6 bases; bases outside the gene matches: 11. For CDR1 and CDR2, the germline V gene lists ENHRY and SYGVKD. The ophthalmopathy patients had moderately to severely active disease, with a Clinical Activity Score of 3 or higher, a NOSPECS grade of 4 or higher, and a disease duration of less than 3 months. Patients with other autoimmune diseases, uncontrolled infections, pregnancy or lactation were excluded from the study. Diagnosis was based on clinical symptoms, serum thyroxine, TRAb, thyroid ultrasound and orbital computed tomography. Using Ficoll-Paque density gradient centrifugation, PBMCs were isolated from less than 13 ml of fresh peripheral blood. Trizol reagent was used to extract the total RNA, and its quality was then checked on an Agilent 2100 Bioanalyzer.

Concerning this clonotype itself: There is no known antigen for this receptor. Base qualities are not provided; no much larger clone lies one nucleotide away.

For repertoire sequencing, the TCR beta CDR3 regions were amplified from RNA transcripts. The first round was an RT-PCR using HTBI primers with the Qiagen OneStep RT-PCR kit, and this first round was followed by a second-round multiplex PCR, then size selection and purification. Sequencing of the libraries was carried out on an Illumina HiSeq2000 in paired-end mode with 100 bp reads. Processing in the source paper ran as follows. SOAPnuke was used to process the reads, removing any read that contained adapters or uncalled bases, had a mean Phred below 15, or lacked an exact match to the constant primer or identifier. COPE v1.2.5 was used to merge high-quality paired reads. Unique nucleotide sequences were defined as clonotypes and aligned to IMGT TRB V, D and J references using MiTCR v1.1. The analysis was limited to V-J combinations with a frequency above 0.0001, which together covered 98% to 99.2% of repertoires. A TCR clonal expansion and chaos score per V-J combination was defined as the ratio of F50 clonal expansion to chaos observed in the TCRdist matrix. Welch's t-statistics and random forest were used to reduce features to more than ten V-J combinations, which were fed into a naive Bayes classifier. The Morisita-Horn index was used to measure how similar the thyroid and blood repertoires were. Using fastp at Q25 and MiXCR, TCRdb reprocessed the public reads and kept productive beta chains. Records with the same CDR3 protein are collapsed into one entry carrying the most frequent genes and DNA. TCRdb's processing, not the authors' own work, is the source of the V and J calls. The sample contains around 660,000 distinct CDR3 sequences, roughly two fifths of them found a single time. 2.5% to 3.5% of the sample is taken by the ten largest.

The paper's findings and limits, for the study overall: Sample size was not predetermined statistically, and investigators were not blinded to group allocation. In validation, the model predicted ophthalmopathy progression with about 70% sensitivity and 72% to 80% specificity; fewer than 15 predicted patients were CT-confirmed with GO in a median of 6.5 months. In cross-validation, the 13-signature model distinguished ophthalmopathy from stable hyperthyroidism with around 90% sensitivity and 81.08% specificity, while in the test set the corresponding values were around 79% and 71%. Among expanded thyroid clonotypes with frequency above 0.001, most also showed up in blood, which suggests that blood repertoires may reflect the thyroid immune response.

Specimen: peripheral blood. The source of this sequence is an adult man with Graves' ophthalmopathy. This receptor chain uses TRBV10-3 and TRBJ1-1; the junction holds 10 bases that match TRBD1. This receptor carries the CDR3 CASRGQGNSAEAFF. The nucleotide sequence is TGTGCCAGCAGGGGACAGGGGAATTCGGCTGAAGCTTTCTTT.